These T cell receptor beta chains were read from a single sample in a study of blood T cell repertoires in COVID-19. The protocol was immunoSEQ multiplex PCR, while the TCRdb copy is restricted to in-frame clones and leaves out a portion. Of over 95,000 clones in the sample, approximately 89% are singletons; the top ten hold more than 5%. Sequencing was performed on peripheral blood. The receptors here all came from a woman aged 60-75 years with COVID-19, enrolled during active disease. Each CDR3 is given with its conserved first and last residue. The D gene is left open where the match is weak. Only some rows state a clone size, as once, few, many or a class for expanded clones.

D	V	size	J	DNA	CDR3
-	TRBV29-1	-	TRBJ2-4	TGCAGCGTTGAAAACCGGACAGAACAGCTAGCCAAAAACATTCAGTACTTC	CSVENRTEQLAKNIQYF
-	TRBV6-5	once	TRBJ1-1	TGTGCCAGCAGTTCTATTCACAGGGTCACTGAAGCTTTCTTT	CASSSIHRVTEAFF
TRBD2	TRBV11-3	-	TRBJ2-2	TGTGCCAGCAGCTCCAGCGGGGGGGGCACCGGGGAGCTGTTTTTT	CASSSSGGGTGELFF
TRBD1	TRBV3-1/TRBV3-2	once	TRBJ1-3	TGTGCCAGCAGCCAAGTTGCGGGACAGGGATACTCTGGAAACACCATATATTTT	CASSQVAGQGYSGNTIYF
-	TRBV2	-	TRBJ1-5	TGTGCCAGCAGTGAACCCGTTTATAGCAATCAGCCCCAGCATTTT	CASSEPVYSNQPQHF
-	TRBV7-8	few	TRBJ2-2	TGTGCCAGCAGCTTAGTGACAAGCGGGAACACCGGGGAGCTGTTTTTT	CASSLVTSGNTGELFF
TRBD2	TRBV7-3	-	TRBJ2-2	TGTGCCAGCAGCTTAACAGGGACTACCCCCCCCGGGGAGCTGTTTTTT	CASSLTGTTPPGELFF
TRBD1	TRBV5-4	-	TRBJ2-5	TGTGCCAGCAGCTTGGGGGGACAGGCGCAAGAGACCCAGTACTTC	CASSLGGQAQETQYF
-	TRBV6-2/TRBV6-3	-	TRBJ2-1	TGTGCCAGCAGTTACGACAGTCCGGGGGTGAATGAGCAGTTCTTC	CASSYDSPGVNEQFF
-	TRBV19	-	TRBJ1-5	TGTGCCAGTAGTAGGTCGGGGAGCAATCAGCCCCAGCATTTT	CASSRSGSNQPQHF
TRBD2	TRBV7-8	-	TRBJ2-7	TGTGCCAGCAGCTTAGGCGGGGGGTACGAGCAGTACTTC	CASSLGGGYEQYF
TRBD1	TRBV7-6	-	TRBJ1-3	TGTGCCAGCAGCTTAGGGACAGGGGATAGCTCTGGAAACACCATATATTTT	CASSLGTGDSSGNTIYF
-	TRBV7-9	-	TRBJ1-4	TGTGCCAGCAGCCAGACCGGGGGTCTTATTAATGAAAAACTGTTTTTT	CASSQTGGLINEKLFF
-	TRBV5-1	-	TRBJ1-2	TGCGCCAGCAGCTTGGACAGAAGTAGCTATGGCTACACCTTC	CASSLDRSSYGYTF
TRBD2	TRBV6-5	-	TRBJ2-3	TGTGCCAGTTCCGAACTAGCGGGGTTAACAGATACGCAGTATTTT	CASSELAGLTDTQYF
-	TRBV15	-	TRBJ1-4	TGTGCCACCAGCAGAGGGGGCGGGGATGAAAAACTGTTTTTT	CATSRGGGDEKLFF
-	TRBV4-2	-	TRBJ1-1	TGTGCCAGCAGCCACCCAGAGAACACTGAAGCTTTCTTT	CASSHPENTEAFF
-	TRBV6-5	once	TRBJ1-2	TGTGCCAGCAGTTACTCTGGGAGGGGACGGAACTATGGCTACACCTTC	CASSYSGRGRNYGYTF
-	TRBV29-1	-	TRBJ2-1	TGCAGCGTGGCCTACAGAATAGCCTACAATGAGCAGTTCTTC	CSVAYRIAYNEQFF
-	TRBV2	-	TRBJ2-3	TGTGCCAGCAGTATGGACGGACAGTCTCCAACAGATACGCAGTATTTT	CASSMDGQSPTDTQYF
-	TRBV24-1	-	TRBJ2-5	TGTGCCACCAGTGAGGGAGGAACCGAAGAGACCCAGTACTTC	CATSEGGTEETQYF
-	TRBV18	once	TRBJ2-1	TGTGCCAGCTCATCGGTCCCCACACCAGGGTTAGGCTACAATGAGCAGTTCTTC	CASSSVPTPGLGYNEQFF
TRBD2	TRBV29-1	-	TRBJ2-3	TGCAGCGTCAGAGTAACCCCTAGCGGGGGGGCAAATACGCAGTATTTT	CSVRVTPSGGANTQYF
TRBD2	TRBV2	-	TRBJ2-5	TGTGCCAGCAGTGAGTTCAAAGCGGGGGACGTCGGGGAGACCCAGTACTTC	CASSEFKAGDVGETQYF
-	TRBV12-3/TRBV12-4	few	TRBJ1-4	TGTGCCAGCAGCCCAGCGGCGGGGGAAAAACTGTTTTTT	CASSPAAGEKLFF
-	TRBV12-3/TRBV12-4	-	TRBJ1-2	TGTGCCAGCAGTCCCCCGTGGGGACTCCTTAACGCCTTC	CASSPPWGLLNAF